Below are 15 T cell receptor beta chains sequenced from a single sample in a study of blood T cells in healthy people across ages. Using a J-beta primer mix together with a sample-barcoded 5' primer, a second PCR was run for about 7 to 12 cycles. TCRdb processed the 5' RACE reads anew with MiXCR; each CDR3 protein has one entry. The top ten hold about 32% of the sample, which has about 690,000 distinct CDR3 sequences, 40% to 50% seen once. The sequencing input was blood. The receptors come from a man of 80 years or more in good health.

This clonotype has a handful of counts. The V call is TRBV6-5, the J call TRBJ2-3; TRBD2 aligns across 8 bases. This CDR3 contains 15 residues. Germline V lookup: CDR1 MNHEY, CDR2 SVGAGI. V shed 9 bases, J shed 4 bases, and the junction held 12 bases outside the gene matches. CDR3 residues: CASCRGGSSPDTQYF. The DNA of the CDR3 is TGTGCCAGTTGTCGGGGGGGCTCCTCGCCAGATACGCAGTATTTT.

This clonotype has only a few counts. The chain recombines TRBV4-2 with TRBJ2-1; no clear D. This CDR3 is 14 amino acids long. The germline gives CDR1 LGHNA, CDR2 YNFKEQ. Trimming took off 4 bases at V and 2 bases at J, with 9 bases between the two ends. The CDR3 is CASSPTGTYNEQFF. In DNA, the CDR3 is TGTGCCAGCAGCCCGACTGGAACCTACAATGAGCAGTTCTTC.

V and J are TRBV6-2 or TRBV6-3 and TRBJ2-7, with D possibly matching TRBD1 (5 bases). The germline CDR1 and CDR2 sequences are MNHEY and SVGEGT. V lost 6 bases and J 0 bases, leaving 12 bases between the germline ends. This CDR3 has 14 residues. CDR3 coding DNA: TGTGCCAGCAGACCCAGGGTGCACTCCTACGAGCAGTACTTC. This sequence encodes CASRPRVHSYEQYF.

This clonotype was seen a few times. The chain couples TRBV28 to TRBJ2-1; D ambiguous. The V and J ends lost 3 bases and 3 bases respectively, with 9 bases between them. The CDR3 runs to 14 residues. Germline CDR1 MDHEN, CDR2 SYDVKM. For the CDR3, the DNA is TGTGCCAGCAGTTTGATAGGGAACTACAATGAGCAGTTCTTC. The encoded protein is CASSLIGNYNEQFF.

This clonotype was picked up many times. V is TRBV7-9 and J is TRBJ2-5; 9 bases align to TRBD1. Trimming removed 7 bases from V and 4 bases from J; junction bases left unmatched: 13. The CDR3 contains 16 residues. The germline V gene has CDR1 SEHNR and CDR2 FQNEAQ (reference sequence). CDR3 DNA: TGTGCCAGCACAAATCCCCGGGACAGGGATCGAGAGACCCAGTACTTC. This translates into CASTNPRDRDRETQYF.

This clonotype was seen at least ten times. The chain carries TRBV7-3 and TRBJ2-7; TRBD1 aligns across 8 bases. The trim removed 4 bases at V and 2 bases at J, leaving 7 bases unmatched. CDR3 size: 15 residues. CDR1 and CDR2 (germline): SGHTA, FQGTGA. Here the CDR3 DNA reads TGTGCCAGCAGCTCCGACAGGGGCCCCCCCTACGAGCAGTACTTC. Its translation: CASSSDRGPPYEQYF.

This clonotype was seen only a few times. This sequence joins TRBV10-3 and TRBJ2-3; 10 bases agree with TRBD2. Germline values: CDR1 ENHRY, CDR2 SYGVKD. The CDR3 is 17 amino acids. V gave up 0 bases and J gave up 3 bases; unmatched junction bases: 6. In DNA form, the CDR3 reads TGTGCCATCAGTGAGTCGAGCGGGAGGGCCTCGACAGATACGCAGTATTTT. Translated, it gives CAISESSGRASTDTQYF.

The chain joins TRBV7-2 to TRBJ2-7, with 11 bases that match TRBD1. This CDR3 has 15 amino acids. Per the germline V gene, CDR1 is SGHTA and CDR2 is FQGNSA. V lost 1 base, J lost 5 bases, and 4 bases stayed unmatched. CDR3 amino acids: CASSLVGTGGHEQYF. In DNA, the CDR3 is TGTGCCAGCAGCTTAGTTGGGACAGGGGGTCACGAGCAGTACTTC.

This clonotype was counted once. A read error may explain this, as a much larger clone is one base away. The rearrangement links TRBV7-2 to TRBJ2-1; TRBD2 is a possible D gene (6 bases). Trimming removed 0 bases at V and 13 bases at J, with 16 bases between. Germline V gives CDR1 SGHTA, CDR2 FQGNSA. This CDR3 is built from 14 residues. In DNA, the CDR3 is TGTGCCAGCAGCTTAGCCGGACTACTTGAGACCCAGTTCTTC. Residues: CASSLAGLLETQFF.

The gene calls are TRBV19 and TRBJ1-5, with a possible D match to TRBD1 (6 bases). Germline V gene data show CDR1 as LNHDA and CDR2 as SQIVND (reference sequence). V gave up 3 bases and J gave up 3 bases, with 9 bases separating them. The CDR3 sequence is 14 residues long. CDR3 sequence: CASSIPGHNQPQHF. In DNA, the CDR3 is TGTGCCAGTAGTATCCCGGGACACAATCAGCCCCAGCATTTT.

This clonotype was observed a handful of times. The chain links TRBV2 to TRBJ2-1; D gene uncertain. CDR1 and CDR2 (germline): SNHLY, FYNNEI. The CDR3 covers 14 residues. V lost 2 bases to trimming and J lost 6 bases, with 11 bases between them. The DNA for the CDR3 is TGTGCCAGCAGTGAATGGAGCAATACCAATGAGCAGTTCTTC. As protein: CASSEWSNTNEQFF. The variable domain in full, with the rest retrieved from reference TRBV2 and TRBJ2-1, is EPEVTQTPSHQVTQMGQEVILRCVPISNHLYFYWYRQILGQKVEFLVSFYNNEISEKSEIFDDQFSVERPDGSNFTLKIRSTKLEDSAMYFCASSEWSNTNEQFFGPGTRLTVL.

For the CDR3, the DNA is TGTGCCAGCAGTTTGGACAGGACCCACTATGGCTACACCTTC. Its translation: CASSLDRTHYGYTF. The chain is built from TRBV27 and TRBJ1-2; 7 bases map to TRBD1. V lost 3 bases and J lost 3; bases outside the gene matches: 4. The CDR3 runs to 14 residues. The germline CDR1 and CDR2 sequences are MNHEY and SMNVEV (reference sequence).

The V call is TRBV7-2, the J call TRBJ2-7; D may be TRBD1 (6 bases). The V gene lost 0 bases and the J gene lost 7 bases, with 22 bases spanning the gap. The CDR3 is 17 residues long. Germline CDR1 and CDR2: SGHTA and FQGNSA. The CDR3 DNA reads as TGTGCCAGCAGCTTAGCGGACAGTTTGGACCCCTACAATGAGCAGTACTTC. Encoded protein: CASSLADSLDPYNEQYF. Using reference TRBV7-2 and TRBJ2-7 for the parts outside the CDR3, the full variable domain is GAGVSQSPSNKVTEKGKDVELRCDPISGHTALYWYRQSLGQGLEFLIYFQGNSAPDKSGLPSDRFSAERTGGSVSTLTIQRTQQEDSAVYLCASSLADSLDPYNEQYFGPGTRLTVT.

There are many counts of this clonotype. This chain uses TRBV7-3 with TRBJ1-1, with TRBD1 matching over 9 bases. V lost 4 bases and J lost 3; bases outside the gene matches: 6. Germline values: CDR1 SGHTA, CDR2 FQGTGA. The CDR3 has 15 amino acids. Here the CDR3 reads CASSSGTGRDTEAFF. The CDR3 DNA reads as TGTGCCAGCAGCTCAGGGACAGGGAGGGACACTGAAGCTTTCTTT.

The sample holds a few counts of this clonotype. The gene calls are TRBV7-2 and TRBJ2-7; D is unclear. V was clipped by 0 bases and J by 2 bases, with 17 bases between them. The germline V gene has CDR1 SGHTA and CDR2 FQGNSA. The CDR3 sequence is 17 residues long. The CDR3 DNA is TGTGCCAGCAGCTTAGCGCTGGGTGACATGATTACCTACGAGCAGTACTTC. Translated, it gives CASSLALGDMITYEQYF.